This is a list of T cell receptor beta chains from one sample in a study. Via MiXCR, TCRdb re-called the RT-PCR reads, giving one row per CDR3 protein. The sample records approximately 720,000 distinct CDR3 sequences, 11% to 15% being singletons. The sample consisted of memory CD4+ T cells from blood. The receptors come from a female donor in good health, serving as a healthy control. Both conserved end residues are part of each CDR3. A D gene is named only where the DNA matches it firmly. Expanded clones are given a class, and other clones once, few, many or no size at all.

D gene: NA; V gene: TRBV7-8; clone size: many; J gene: TRBJ2-1; CDR3 protein: CASSSSYAHNEQFF; CDR3 DNA: TGTGCCAGCAGCTCTTCGTACGCTCACAATGAGCAGTTCTTC
D gene: TRBD2; V gene: TRBV7-2; clone size: NA; J gene: TRBJ2-5; CDR3 protein: CASSLARTSRETQYF; CDR3 DNA: TGTGCCAGCAGCTTAGCGCGGACTAGCCGAGAGACCCAGTACTTC
D gene: NA; V gene: TRBV20-1; clone size: NA; J gene: TRBJ1-4; CDR3 protein: CSAPTGNNEKLFF; CDR3 DNA: TGCAGTGCTCCTACAGGGAATAATGAAAAACTGTTTTTT
D gene: TRBD1; V gene: TRBV29-1; clone size: many; J gene: TRBJ2-7; CDR3 protein: CSVEDDKGAIGEQYF; CDR3 DNA: TGCAGCGTTGAAGATGATAAGGGGGCTATTGGGGAGCAGTACTTC
D gene: NA; V gene: TRBV6-2/TRBV6-3; clone size: few; J gene: TRBJ1-2; CDR3 protein: CASSGQNYGYTF; CDR3 DNA: TGTGCCAGCAGCGGACAGAACTATGGCTACACCTTC
D gene: NA; V gene: TRBV2; clone size: few; J gene: TRBJ2-1; CDR3 protein: CASSDVGHDEQFF; CDR3 DNA: TGTGCCAGCAGTGATGTTGGGCATGATGAGCAGTTCTTC
D gene: TRBD2; V gene: TRBV20-1; clone size: NA; J gene: TRBJ2-1; CDR3 protein: CSALPGLAGDSYNEQFF; CDR3 DNA: TGCAGTGCTTTACCGGGACTAGCGGGAGACTCCTACAATGAGCAGTTCTTC
D gene: NA; V gene: TRBV5-1; clone size: few; J gene: TRBJ2-1; CDR3 protein: CASSLGGQGNNEQFF; CDR3 DNA: TGCGCCAGCAGCTTGGGTGGGCAGGGAAACAATGAGCAGTTCTTC
D gene: NA; V gene: TRBV19; clone size: few; J gene: TRBJ1-1; CDR3 protein: CASSVTATEAFF; CDR3 DNA: TGTGCCAGTAGTGTAACAGCCACTGAAGCTTTCTTT
D gene: TRBD2; V gene: TRBV5-4; clone size: NA; J gene: TRBJ2-1; CDR3 protein: CASSLDPSGRHNEQFF; CDR3 DNA: TGTGCCAGCAGCTTGGACCCTAGCGGGAGACATAATGAGCAGTTCTTC
D gene: NA; V gene: TRBV7-9; clone size: few; J gene: TRBJ2-1; CDR3 protein: CASSLPGDRYNEQFF; CDR3 DNA: TGTGCCAGCAGCTTACCAGGGGACCGCTACAATGAGCAGTTCTTC
D gene: NA; V gene: TRBV18; clone size: NA; J gene: TRBJ2-2; CDR3 protein: CASSPTLSGADTGELFF; CDR3 DNA: TGTGCCAGCTCACCAACACTCTCGGGCGCGGACACCGGGGAGCTGTTTTTT
D gene: NA; V gene: TRBV4-1; clone size: few; J gene: TRBJ2-2; CDR3 protein: CASSQLGGPANTGELFF; CDR3 DNA: TGCGCCAGCAGCCAATTGGGGGGACCAGCGAACACCGGGGAGCTGTTTTTT
D gene: NA; V gene: TRBV28; clone size: NA; J gene: TRBJ2-3; CDR3 protein: CASSGEGSDTQYF; CDR3 DNA: TGTGCCAGCAGCGGAGAGGGGTCAGATACGCAGTATTTT
D gene: TRBD1; V gene: TRBV4-3; clone size: NA; J gene: TRBJ1-1; CDR3 protein: CASSQADRGHTEAFF; CDR3 DNA: TGCGCCAGCAGCCAGGCCGACAGGGGGCACACTGAAGCTTTCTTT
D gene: TRBD2; V gene: TRBV19; clone size: NA; J gene: TRBJ2-4; CDR3 protein: CASSPLGLAGNIQYF; CDR3 DNA: TGTGCCAGTAGTCCGCTCGGACTAGCCGGGAACATTCAGTACTTC
D gene: NA; V gene: TRBV18; clone size: once; J gene: TRBJ2-6; CDR3 protein: CASSPNESGANVLTF; CDR3 DNA: TGTGCCAGCTCACCGAACGAGTCCGGGGCCAACGTCCTGACTTTC
D gene: NA; V gene: TRBV6-5; clone size: many; J gene: TRBJ1-2; CDR3 protein: CASSFGTPRDGYTF; CDR3 DNA: TGTGCCAGCAGTTTCGGGACTCCTAGGGATGGCTACACCTTC
D gene: NA; V gene: TRBV20-1; clone size: many; J gene: TRBJ2-7; CDR3 protein: CSATLPGLYEQYF; CDR3 DNA: TGCAGTGCCACCCTCCCCGGGTTGTACGAGCAGTACTTC
D gene: NA; V gene: TRBV6-5; clone size: many; J gene: TRBJ1-5; CDR3 protein: CASSYSLASVQPQHF; CDR3 DNA: TGTGCCAGCAGTTACTCGCTTGCGAGCGTACAGCCCCAGCATTTT
D gene: NA; V gene: TRBV20-1; clone size: many; J gene: TRBJ2-5; CDR3 protein: CSALSGETQYF; CDR3 DNA: TGCAGTGCTTTAAGTGGGGAGACCCAGTACTTC
D gene: NA; V gene: TRBV18; clone size: NA; J gene: TRBJ2-7; CDR3 protein: CASSGRGPTYEQYF; CDR3 DNA: TGTGCCAGCTCCGGTCGGGGGCCAACCTACGAGCAGTACTTC
D gene: NA; V gene: TRBV19; clone size: few; J gene: TRBJ2-1; CDR3 protein: CASSIAAGSYNEQFF; CDR3 DNA: TGTGCCAGTAGTATAGCGGCGGGCTCCTACAATGAGCAGTTCTTC
D gene: NA; V gene: TRBV6-5; clone size: many; J gene: TRBJ2-1; CDR3 protein: CASSRQQGNEQFF; CDR3 DNA: TGTGCCAGCAGTAGACAACAGGGCAATGAGCAGTTCTTC
D gene: TRBD2; V gene: TRBV6-1; clone size: many; J gene: TRBJ2-7; CDR3 protein: CASSEHQRELGHEQYF; CDR3 DNA: TGTGCCAGCAGTGAACACCAGCGGGAGTTGGGCCACGAGCAGTACTTC
D gene: NA; V gene: TRBV28; clone size: many; J gene: TRBJ2-7; CDR3 protein: CASSGLLGLPYF; CDR3 DNA: TGTGCCAGCAGTGGTTTGTTGGGACTCCCGTACTTC
D gene: TRBD1; V gene: TRBV11-2; clone size: NA; J gene: TRBJ2-1; CDR3 protein: CASSIRQGSSYNEQFF; CDR3 DNA: TGTGCCAGCAGCATCCGACAGGGAAGCTCCTACAATGAGCAGTTCTTC
D gene: TRBD2; V gene: TRBV5-1; clone size: NA; J gene: TRBJ2-5; CDR3 protein: CASNPGLAGRGGQETQYF; CDR3 DNA: TGCGCCAGCAACCCGGGACTAGCGGGAAGGGGAGGCCAAGAGACCCAGTACTTC
D gene: NA; V gene: TRBV7-9; clone size: NA; J gene: TRBJ1-2; CDR3 protein: CASSAASQNYGYTF; CDR3 DNA: TGTGCCAGCAGCGCGGCCTCCCAGAACTATGGCTACACCTTC
D gene: TRBD1; V gene: TRBV11-3; clone size: NA; J gene: TRBJ1-2; CDR3 protein: CASSFNPTGRDYGYTF; CDR3 DNA: TGTGCCAGCAGCTTCAACCCGACAGGGCGAGATTATGGCTACACCTTC
D gene: TRBD1; V gene: TRBV29-1; clone size: many; J gene: TRBJ2-5; CDR3 protein: CSVGGQGRGETQYF; CDR3 DNA: TGCAGCGTCGGAGGACAGGGGAGGGGAGAGACCCAGTACTTC
D gene: TRBD2; V gene: TRBV10-3; clone size: few; J gene: TRBJ2-1; CDR3 protein: CAIGLVIGGSSYNEQFF; CDR3 DNA: TGTGCCATAGGGCTTGTAATTGGCGGGAGTTCCTACAATGAGCAGTTCTTC
D gene: NA; V gene: TRBV29-1; clone size: many; J gene: TRBJ2-2; CDR3 protein: CSVGNTGELFF; CDR3 DNA: TGCAGCGTTGGGAACACCGGGGAGCTGTTTTTT
D gene: NA; V gene: TRBV29-1; clone size: NA; J gene: TRBJ2-5; CDR3 protein: CSVEGQALTQYF; CDR3 DNA: TGCAGCGTTGAGGGACAAGCCCTGACCCAGTACTTC
D gene: NA; V gene: TRBV2; clone size: few; J gene: TRBJ2-2; CDR3 protein: CASSADGGNTGELFF; CDR3 DNA: TGTGCCAGCAGTGCAGACGGGGGAAACACCGGGGAGCTGTTTTTT
D gene: NA; V gene: TRBV4-3; clone size: few; J gene: TRBJ2-3; CDR3 protein: CASSQEIGSGLPDTQYF; CDR3 DNA: TGCGCCAGCAGCCAAGAAATCGGAAGCGGCCTGCCAGATACGCAGTATTTT
D gene: NA; V gene: TRBV7-9; clone size: NA; J gene: TRBJ2-3; CDR3 protein: CASSLVGGVDTQYF; CDR3 DNA: TGTGCCAGCAGCTTAGTAGGAGGGGTTGATACGCAGTATTTT
D gene: NA; V gene: TRBV7-8; clone size: few; J gene: TRBJ2-5; CDR3 protein: CASSIGQRETQYF; CDR3 DNA: TGTGCCAGCAGTATCGGACAGCGAGAGACCCAGTACTTC
D gene: NA; V gene: TRBV5-6; clone size: many; J gene: TRBJ2-6; CDR3 protein: CASSLGESGANVLTF; CDR3 DNA: TGTGCCAGCAGCTTGGGAGAATCCGGGGCCAACGTCCTGACTTTC
D gene: NA; V gene: TRBV5-6; clone size: NA; J gene: TRBJ2-4; CDR3 protein: CASSLAGSKNTQYF; CDR3 DNA: TGTGCCAGCAGCTTGGCCGGGTCGAAAAACACTCAGTACTTC
D gene: TRBD2; V gene: TRBV7-2; clone size: many; J gene: TRBJ2-3; CDR3 protein: CASSLILAAWGDTQYF; CDR3 DNA: TGTGCCAGCAGCTTAATACTAGCGGCCTGGGGAGATACGCAGTATTTT